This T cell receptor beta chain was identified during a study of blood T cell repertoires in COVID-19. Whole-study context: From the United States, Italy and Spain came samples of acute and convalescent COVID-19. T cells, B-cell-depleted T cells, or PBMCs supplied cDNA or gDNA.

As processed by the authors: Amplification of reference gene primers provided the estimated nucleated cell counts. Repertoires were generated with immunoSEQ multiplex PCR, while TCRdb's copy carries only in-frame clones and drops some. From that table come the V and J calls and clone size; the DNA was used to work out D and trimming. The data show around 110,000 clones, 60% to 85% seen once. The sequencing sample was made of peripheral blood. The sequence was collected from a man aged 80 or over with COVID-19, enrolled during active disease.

CDR3: CASSLQGAQETQYF. The CDR3 region has the DNA TGTGCCAGCAGTCTACAGGGGGCCCAAGAGACCCAGTACTTC. V gene TRBV28 combines with J gene TRBJ2-5; TRBD1 matches at 9 bases. The CDR3 is 14 amino acids. V lost 5 bases, J lost 1 base, and 2 bases stayed unmatched. From germline, CDR1 is MDHEN and CDR2 SYDVKM.